This TCR beta chain was captured in a study of PD-L1 blockade in urothelial cancer (dated 2017 in TCRdb). Concerning the study at large: Therapy was started in about 2014 for all patients, and atezolizumab 1,200 mg was administered intravenously every 3 weeks. About 85% of the roughly 30 patients were males with bladder-origin urothelial cancer, and about 65% of the roughly 30 reported a prior smoking history. Patients had an ECOG performance status of 0 or 1 and had received between 0 and 3 prior chemotherapy regimens. Blood samples were analyzed at two time points: 3 weeks after treatment start (second dose) and 6 weeks after treatment start. Blood samples gave median yields of about 150,000 T cells and 80,000 or so unique TCRs, along with a median clonality of 0.080. Somatic, immune and clinical correlates of response to PD-L1 blockade with atezolizumab in urothelial cancer were the focus of an exploratory multi-omic analysis. Pretreatment tumor samples, along with matched peripheral blood collected serially before and after atezolizumab treatment, underwent TCR sequencing. Durable clinical benefit was defined as progression-free survival longer than 6 months, and TCR features were also tested against progression-free and overall survival. In the same patients, whole exome sequencing and RNA sequencing of pretreatment tumors were performed in addition to TCR sequencing. Roughly nine patients achieved durable clinical benefit and approximately 19 did not. Over 28 patients had pretreatment blood TCR-seq, some 25 had at least one posttreatment blood collection, and some 25 had tumor TCR-seq.

The intended sense of this specimen's time point label: pretreatment peripheral blood. The cohort comprised approximately 30 patients with locally advanced or metastatic urothelial carcinoma treated at Memorial Sloan Kettering on a trial protocol. Peripheral blood mononuclear cells were collected pretreatment and during treatment, with between 1 and 8 total time points obtained per patient. The Qiagen DNeasy Blood extraction kit was used to purify genomic DNA from total PBMCs and tumor samples. PBMCs were collected pretreatment and during treatment, and were isolated and stored as previously described. Synthetic TCR analog templates were spiked into each PCR to estimate absolute template abundance from read counts. TCRbeta CDR3 regions were amplified from genomic DNA with bias-controlled V and J gene primers using the immunoSEQ assay. Sequencing of rearranged TCRbeta segments was performed at approximately 20X coverage. The authors' analysis ran thus. Clustering was used to correct sequencing errors, and CDR3s were annotated against IMGT so that V, D and J genes could be assigned. Out-of-frame and stop-codon sequences were excluded, and only productive TCRbeta rearrangements were used in downstream analyses. To compute clonality, Shannon entropy was normalized by the log of the number of unique productive sequences and then subtracted from one. Clones differing between time points or between blood and tumor were identified using Fisher's exact test with Benjamini-Hochberg correction, with an adjusted p below 0.01 applied as the threshold. The table was pulled from immuneACCESS by TCRdb, which kept in-frame rearrangements only. Such tables lose some clones; where checked, under half of the loss comes from unresolved V genes, and the rest has no known cause. V, J and clone size were drawn from that table, and D and trimming were deduced from the DNA. This sample comprises 45,000 to 65,000 clones, less than 90% of them detected only once. The top ten hold approximately 15% of the sample.

As for this clone: The antigen it binds to is not known. No base quality information exists; no much larger clone differs at one position.

Points the paper makes about the study in general: Small sample size (n of about 30) and many exploratory analyses mean the results are intended to be hypothesis-generating. Patients with durable benefit showed greater expansion of tumor-associated TCR clones in peripheral blood 3 weeks after starting treatment (n of about 21, p = 0.022). A pretreatment peripheral blood TCR clonality below the median was linked to improved progression-free and overall survival.

V trim: 2 bases; J trim: 3 bases; unmatched bases: 13. CDR1 and CDR2 were assigned from the germline V gene as LGHNA and YNFKEQ. Including the terminal cysteine and phenylalanine, the CDR3 comprises 20 residues. Of all the DNA, just the CDR3 is kept, 60 bases in frame from base 1. The specimen comprised PBMCs, sampled around atezolizumab (anti-PD-L1) treatment. The chain is assembled from TRBV4-2 and TRBJ2-1; 13 bases in between match TRBD2. The TCR was taken from a man in his 70s with urothelial cancer. The nucleotides are TGTGCCAGCAGCCAAACACCCCATACTAGCGGGAGGGCCCACTACAATGAGCAGTTCTTC. Its translation is CASSQTPHTSGRAHYNEQFF.